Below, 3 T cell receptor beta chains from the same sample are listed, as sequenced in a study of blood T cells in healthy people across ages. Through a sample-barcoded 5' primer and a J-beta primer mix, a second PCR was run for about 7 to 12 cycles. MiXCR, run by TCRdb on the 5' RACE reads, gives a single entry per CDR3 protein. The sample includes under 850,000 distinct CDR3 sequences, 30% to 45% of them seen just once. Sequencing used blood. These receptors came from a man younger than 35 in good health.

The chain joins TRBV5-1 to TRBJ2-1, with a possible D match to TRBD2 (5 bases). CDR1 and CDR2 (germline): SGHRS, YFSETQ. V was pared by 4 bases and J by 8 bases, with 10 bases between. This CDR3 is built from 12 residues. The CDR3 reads CASSREGYEQFF. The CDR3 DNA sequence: TGCGCCAGCAGCAGAGAGGGCTATGAGCAGTTCTTC.

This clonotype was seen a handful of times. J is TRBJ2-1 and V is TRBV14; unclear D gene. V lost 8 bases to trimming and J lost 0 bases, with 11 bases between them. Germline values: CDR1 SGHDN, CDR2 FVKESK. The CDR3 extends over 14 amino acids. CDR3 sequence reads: CASAQLSSYNEQFF. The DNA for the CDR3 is TGTGCCAGCGCCCAATTGAGCTCCTACAATGAGCAGTTCTTC. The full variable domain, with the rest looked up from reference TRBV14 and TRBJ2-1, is EAGVTQFPSHSVIEKGQTVTLRCDPISGHDNLYWYRRVMGKEIKFLLHFVKESKQDESGMPNNRFLAERTGGTYSTLKVQPAELEDSGVYFCASAQLSSYNEQFFGPGTRLTVL.

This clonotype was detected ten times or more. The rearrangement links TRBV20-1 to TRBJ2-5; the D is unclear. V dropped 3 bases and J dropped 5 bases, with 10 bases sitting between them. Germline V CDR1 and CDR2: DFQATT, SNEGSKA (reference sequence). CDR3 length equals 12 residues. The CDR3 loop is CSARKLVETQYF. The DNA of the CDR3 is TGCAGTGCTAGGAAGCTAGTTGAGACCCAGTACTTC.